This T cell receptor beta chain was documented in a study of T-cell memory formation after mild COVID-19. At the level of the study: Clustering of TCRs was largely donor specific. Study conclusions and caveats: Balance between CD4 and CD8 was seen in clones contracting day 15 to 85, and a CD4+ lean was seen in later expanders. Confirmation was lacking for SARS-CoV-2 specificity of second-wave clones that peaked on day 37. For contracting clones, CD4+ ones sat mainly in CM and EM, CD8+ in EMRA.

TCRdb passed the 5' RACE reads through MiXCR, listing each CDR3 protein once. The repertoire holds 250,000 to 300,000 distinct CDR3 sequences, with 15% to 20% as singletons. This clonotype was recorded many times. Its matching antigen is unknown. The origin of this receptor is a man between 18 and 35 years old who had mild COVID-19 (a few samples of this study predate the infection). Cell type and time point are not known. Material for sequencing was PBMCs or a T cell subset sorted from them (not recorded which).

The CDR3 region has the DNA TGTGCCAGCAGCCTAGCGGGGGCCACAGATACGCAGTATTTT. This codes for CASSLAGATDTQYF. J is TRBJ2-3 and V is TRBV3-1, with 9 bases that match TRBD2. The ends lost 4 bases at V and 2 bases at J; junction bases unmatched: 1. CDR1 is LGHDT and CDR2 is YNNKEL in the germline V gene (reference sequence). The CDR3 runs 14 residues.